A single sample is the source of the 9 T cell receptor beta chains below, sequenced in a study of CD8 T cells in ankylosing spondylitis. In TCRdb, the 5' RACE reads were re-called with MiXCR into one record per CDR3 protein. The profile shows a few hundred thousand distinct CDR3 sequences, 20% to 25% of them singletons. The sample comprised blood, either unsorted or a sorted T cell fraction (not recorded which). Source of these receptors: a male donor with ankylosing spondylitis or in good health (not recorded which).

This clonotype was observed at least ten times. The V and J genes are TRBV6-2 or TRBV6-3 and TRBJ2-5; D unclear. V was clipped by 5 bases and J by 1 base, with 8 bases between them. Per the germline V gene, CDR1 is MNHEY and CDR2 is SVGEGT. The CDR3 covers 13 residues. This CDR3 reads CASSLEPQETQYF. The CDR3 region has the DNA TGTGCCAGCAGTCTCGAACCCCAAGAGACCCAGTACTTC.

This sequence joins TRBV20-1 and TRBJ2-5; a weak D match, TRBD2 (6 bases). This CDR3 comprises 13 residues. V lost 1 base, J lost 2 bases, and 8 bases lay in between. Germline V gene sequence: CDR1 DFQATT, CDR2 SNEGSKA (reference sequence). Here the CDR3 reads CSARGGLQETQYF. CDR3 nucleotides: TGCAGTGCTAGAGGGGGACTTCAAGAGACCCAGTACTTC.

V is TRBV6-5 and J is TRBJ2-5; 9 nucleotides align to TRBD1. In germline, CDR1 is MNHEY, CDR2 SVGAGI. The J segment lost 5 bases and the V segment lost 4 bases, leaving 11 bases of the junction unmatched. The length of the CDR3 is 16 residues. The CDR3 spells CASSFPGQGIVETQYF. In DNA, the CDR3 is TGTGCCAGCAGTTTCCCAGGACAGGGGATTGTCGAGACCCAGTACTTC.

This clonotype has more than one count but fewer than ten. V usage is TRBV12-3 or TRBV12-4 and J usage is TRBJ2-2, with D perhaps given as TRBD1 or TRBD2 (7 bases each). V lost 6 bases, J lost 2 bases, and 13 bases lay in between. This CDR3 comprises 15 residues. The CDR3 protein is CASRGGGPNTGELFF. CDR3 coding DNA: TGTGCCAGCAGGGGAGGGGGCCCTAACACCGGGGAGCTGTTTTTT.

This clonotype was seen a few times. CDR3 loop: CASSSGRGLGYEQYF. The CDR3, as DNA: TGTGCCAGCAGCTCCGGTAGGGGGCTCGGCTACGAGCAGTACTTC. The V gene is TRBV7-3, the J gene TRBJ2-7; TRBD1 matches 7 bases. The V gene end was trimmed by 4 bases and the J gene end by 3 bases; junction bases not matched to a gene: 9. This CDR3 is built from 15 residues. Germline-derived CDR1 and CDR2 are SGHTA and FQGTGA.

The V call is TRBV19, the J call TRBJ2-2; D is uncertain. This CDR3 is built from 12 residues. Trimming removed 1 base from V and 7 bases from J, with 4 bases in between. Germline values: CDR1 LNHDA, CDR2 SQIVND (reference sequence). The CDR3 DNA sequence: TGTGCCAGTAGTATAGTCGGCGGGGAGCTGTTTTTT. Translating it yields CASSIVGGELFF.

This clonotype occurred a few times. The chain couples TRBV12-3 or TRBV12-4 to TRBJ2-2; D is unresolved. The CDR3 consists of 11 residues. Between the trimmed V and J ends, which lost 4 bases and 6 bases, there was a span of 3 bases. Here the CDR3 DNA reads TGTGCCAGCAGTTGGGCCGGGGAGCTGTTTTTT. Translation gives CASSWAGELFF.

This clonotype was counted between two and nine times. The chain combines TRBV20-1 with TRBJ2-7; maybe TRBD2 (6 bases). Trimming left V 6 bases short and J 0 bases short, with 12 bases between. From germline, CDR1 is DFQATT and CDR2 SNEGSKA (reference sequence). The CDR3 extends over 13 amino acids. The CDR3 sequence: CSAEGLHSYEQYF. In nucleotides, the CDR3 is TGCAGTGCGGAGGGACTTCACTCCTACGAGCAGTACTTC.

The V and J genes are TRBV4-1 and TRBJ1-5; 9 nucleotides align to TRBD1. Germline lookup yields CDR1 MGHRA and CDR2 YSYEKL. V shed 4 bases, J shed 7 bases, and the junction held 8 bases outside the gene matches. This CDR3 spans 15 amino acids. CDR3 in amino acids: CASSLRDREGQPQHF. Written as DNA, the CDR3 is TGCGCCAGCAGCCTAAGGGACAGGGAGGGCCAGCCCCAGCATTTT.